The 5 T cell receptor beta chains below were found in one sample sequenced in a study of CXCR3-negative and CXCR3-positive naive CD8 T cells. Researchers prepared the TRB cDNA libraries using 5' RACE with UMI labels. TCRdb reprocessed the 5' RACE reads, keeping one entry per CDR3 protein, no DNA. The sample table includes roughly 89,000 distinct CDR3 sequences. Sequencing was performed on naive CXCR3- CD8+ T cells from blood. The subset is: CD45RO-CCR7+CD27+CD95- naive CD8+ T cells lacking CXCR3 (TNR3-). The receptors were gathered from a human donor in good health. Some clones in this sample may be carry-over from other donors' samples.

The chain's CDR3 is CASSLSLGKAGTGVPKYTEAFF. This chain links TRBV28 with TRBJ1-1; the TRBD1 assignment by TCRdb is unverifiable without DNA. The germline gives CDR1 MDHEN, CDR2 SYDVKM. This CDR3 comprises 22 residues.

This chain connects TRBV7-3 to TRBJ2-7; no DNA is available, so the TRBD2 call from TCRdb remains unchecked. Germline lookup yields CDR1 SGHTA and CDR2 FQGTGA. The CDR3 runs to 13 residues. The CDR3 is CASSRDFGYEQYF. Full variable domain (remainder filled in from reference TRBV7-3 and TRBJ2-7): GAGVSQTPSNKVTEKGKYVELRCDPISGHTALYWYRQSLGQGPEFLIYFQGTGAADDSGLPNDRFFAVRPEGSVSTLKIQRTERGDSAVYLCASSRDFGYEQYFGPGTRLTVT.

The CDR3 region is CASREFHGAGELFF. This chain joins TRBV7-8 and TRBJ2-2. In germline, CDR1 is SGHVS, CDR2 FQNEAQ. The CDR3 contains 14 residues.

The genes are TRBV28 and TRBJ2-3; the D gene TCRdb calls, TRBD1, cannot be checked with no DNA. Germline-derived CDR1 and CDR2 are MDHEN and SYDVKM. This CDR3 region has 15 residues. The CDR3 spells CASDPGGSLEDTQYF.

The rearrangement links TRBV12-3 or TRBV12-4 to TRBJ2-1. The CDR3 is 15 residues long. CDR3 in amino acids: CASSSDGESYNEQFF.